Below, one TCR beta chain is given with its context. Only one count was recorded for this clone. Its antigen is not yet known. The junction departs from the called germline gene at one end, perhaps through a read error. To estimate absolute template abundance from read counts, synthetic TCR analog templates were spiked into each PCR. The immunoSEQ assay used bias-controlled V and J gene primers to amplify TCRbeta CDR3 regions from genomic DNA. Sequencing of rearranged TCRbeta segments was performed at approximately 20X coverage. As for how the authors treated the data: Sequencing errors were corrected by clustering, and CDR3s were annotated against IMGT so that V, D and J genes could be assigned. Downstream analyses used only productive TCRbeta rearrangements and left out out-of-frame or stop-codon sequences. Clonality was calculated as one minus the Shannon entropy normalized by the log of the number of unique productive sequences. Clones differing between time points or between blood and tumor were identified using Fisher's exact test with Benjamini-Hochberg correction, with an adjusted p below 0.01 applied as the threshold. The table comes from immuneACCESS by way of TCRdb, which keeps in-frame sequences with V and J called. Part of the clones is missing from these tables; in studies checked, under half for an unresolved V gene and the rest for unknown reasons. From that table come the V and J calls and clone size; the DNA was used to work out D and trimming. The sample table contains about 120,000 clones; only one count was recorded for 80% to 90% of them. Jointly, the top ten make up under 2% of the sample.

These data originate in a study of PD-L1 blockade in urothelial cancer (dated by TCRdb to between 2016 and 2019). Notes on the research overall: Every patient began therapy at some point between 2013 and 2015 and was given atezolizumab 1,200 mg intravenously every 3 weeks. About 85% of the roughly 29 patients were males with bladder-origin urothelial cancer, and about 60% of the 29 reported a prior smoking history. An ECOG performance status of 0 or 1 was recorded for the patients, and 0 to 3 prior chemotherapy regimens had been received by the patients. Blood samples were analyzed at 3 weeks after treatment start (second dose) and at 6 weeks after treatment start. Blood samples gave a median of 141,255 T cells and tens of thousands of unique TCRs, with a median clonality of approximately 0.08. Somatic, immune and clinical correlates of response to PD-L1 blockade with atezolizumab in urothelial cancer were the focus of an exploratory multi-omic analysis. Pretreatment tumor samples and matched peripheral blood, collected serially before and after atezolizumab treatment, underwent TCR sequencing. Durable clinical benefit meant progression-free survival longer than 6 months, and TCR features were also tested against progression-free and overall survival. In the same patients, whole exome sequencing and RNA sequencing of pretreatment tumors were performed in addition to TCR sequencing. Durable clinical benefit was achieved by nine patients but not by the remaining 20. Pretreatment blood TCR-seq was available for about 30 patients, at least one posttreatment blood collection was obtained for about 24 patients, and tumor TCR-seq was available for about 24 patients. Here is what the overall study found, with its caveats: A pretreatment peripheral blood TCR clonality below the median was linked to improved progression-free and overall survival. Greater expansion of tumor-associated TCR clones in peripheral blood 3 weeks after the start of treatment was observed in patients with durable benefit (n of about 20, p = 0.022). Small sample size (n ≈ 27) and many exploratory analyses mean the results are intended to be hypothesis-generating.

The time point label for this specimen denotes: peripheral blood 6 weeks after treatment start. The cohort comprised around 30 patients with locally advanced or metastatic urothelial carcinoma treated at Memorial Sloan Kettering on a trial protocol. Peripheral blood mononuclear cells were collected pretreatment and during treatment, with between 1 and 8 total time points per patient. The Qiagen DNeasy Blood extraction kit was used to purify genomic DNA from total PBMCs and tumor samples. PBMCs were collected pretreatment and during treatment and were isolated and stored as previously described. According to the germline V gene (reference sequence), CDR1 reads SGHNT and CDR2 reads YYREEE. Measured from the cysteine to the phenylalanine, the CDR3 is 11 residues long. The DNA shown is the 33-base CDR3, in frame from base 1.

The rearranged chain carries TRBV5-4 and TRBJ2-5, with 8 bases aligning to TRBD2. The specimen was PBMCs, collected around atezolizumab (anti-PD-L1) treatment. This clonotype was obtained from a man between 60 and 75 years old with urothelial cancer. The nucleotides are TGTGCCAGCAGCTCCGGGACTAGTAGGGACTTC. Protein translation: CASSSGTSRDF.